This entry lists 12 T cell receptor beta chains sequenced from one sample in a study of blood T cell repertoires in COVID-19. Only in-frame clones appear in the TCRdb table, and some are missing; sequencing was by immunoSEQ multiplex PCR. The data show fewer than 300,000 clones, with approximately 81% seen just once and roughly 3.1% held by the top ten. The specimen sequenced was peripheral blood. These receptor sequences come from a woman aged 18-29 years with acute or convalescent COVID-19.

The genes are TRBV4-3 and TRBJ2-2; 11 bases are a match to TRBD1. CDR3 length: 17 amino acids. Germline CDR1 is LGHNA and CDR2 is YSLEER. V trimming: 1 base; J trimming: 6 bases; junction bases outside the gene matches: 7. CDR3 sequence: CASSQGVPGQGAGELFF. The CDR3 DNA reads as TGCGCCAGCAGCCAAGGAGTACCGGGACAGGGGGCCGGGGAGCTGTTTTTT.

The chain recombines TRBV20-1 with TRBJ1-5; tentative D call: TRBD1 (5 bases). Trimming removed 3 bases from V and 3 bases from J, with 9 bases in between. The CDR3 sequence is 13 residues long. CDR1 is DFQATT and CDR2 is SNEGSKA in the germline V gene (reference sequence). Written as DNA, the CDR3 is TGCAGTGCTAGTCGGGGGAACAATCAGCCCCAGCATTTT. Encoded protein: CSASRGNNQPQHF.

The chain couples TRBV16 to TRBJ1-2; the D is unclear. The CDR3 runs 14 residues. V lost 1 base to trimming and J lost 6 bases, with 12 bases between them. Per the germline V gene, CDR1 is KGHSY and CDR2 is FQNENV. CDR3 DNA sequence: TGTGCCAGCAGCCAATTGAAGGCCGGGGATGGCTACACCTTC. Its translation: CASSQLKAGDGYTF.

DNA for the CDR3: TGTGCCAGCAGGCTAGCGGGAGGGAATGTAGGCTACGAGCAGTACTTC. It encodes CASRLAGGNVGYEQYF. The chain links TRBV28 to TRBJ2-7, with TRBD2 matching 12 bases. With 6 bases clipped from V and 3 bases from J, the junction kept 9 bases outside the gene matches. Germline V gene lookup returns CDR1 MDHEN and CDR2 SYDVKM. The CDR3 loop spans 16 amino acids.

The chain carries TRBV5-5 and TRBJ1-2; 12 nucleotides agree with TRBD1. This CDR3 contains 16 residues. V was clipped by 4 bases and J by 0 bases; unmatched bases: 4. The germline gives CDR1 SGHKS, CDR2 YYEKEE (reference sequence). Here the CDR3 DNA reads TGTGCCAGCAGCCCGGGACAGGGGGCAGCTAACTATGGCTACACCTTC. Encoded protein: CASSPGQGAANYGYTF.

The chain uses TRBV7-9 and TRBJ2-1; unclear D gene. V was clipped by 1 base and J by 10 bases, with 20 bases between them. Germline loops: CDR1 SEHNR, CDR2 FQNEAQ (reference sequence). The CDR3 has 16 residues. The CDR3 region is CASSLGIAPGFAEQFF. As DNA, the CDR3 is TGTGCCAGCAGCTTAGGCATAGCCCCCGGATTCGCCGAGCAGTTCTTC.

The chain has TRBV28 and TRBJ2-7; the match to TRBD2 covers 7 bases. In germline, CDR1 is MDHEN, CDR2 SYDVKM. Germline trimming cut 3 bases from V and 2 bases from J; bases unmatched to any gene: 10. This CDR3 spans 16 amino acids. The CDR3 DNA is TGTGCCAGCAGTTTTAAACTAGCGTCAACTACCTACGAGCAGTACTTC. It is translated as CASSFKLASTTYEQYF.

The CDR3 spells CASSPGQGAYEKLFF. The CDR3, as DNA: TGTGCCAGCAGCCCGGGACAGGGGGCATATGAAAAACTGTTTTTT. The V call is TRBV2, the J call TRBJ1-4; 12 positions agree with TRBD1. The V gene's germline CDR1 is SNHLY and CDR2 FYNNEI. Trimming at V came to 6 bases and at J to 6 bases, leaving 5 bases not matched to a gene. CDR3 length equals 15 residues.

The rearrangement uses TRBV10-3 and TRBJ2-1; D is undetermined. V lost 8 bases and J lost 0, with 8 bases in between. This CDR3 is built from 13 residues. Germline-derived CDR1 and CDR2 are ENHRY and SYGVKD. CDR3 region: CAIGGSSYNEQFF. The CDR3 coding sequence is TGTGCCATCGGCGGAAGCTCCTACAATGAGCAGTTCTTC.

This chain links TRBV11-2 with TRBJ2-5; D unclear. The CDR3 sequence is 13 residues long. The germline gives CDR1 SGHAT, CDR2 FQNNGV. The ends were cut back, 2 bases at V and 0 bases at J, with 4 bases in the middle. The CDR3 protein is CASSLPYQETQYF. Written as DNA, the CDR3 is TGTGCCAGCAGCTTACCCTACCAAGAGACCCAGTACTTC. The variable domain in full, with the rest retrieved from reference TRBV11-2 and TRBJ2-5, is EAGVAQSPRYKIIEKRQSVAFWCNPISGHATLYWYQQILGQGPKLLIQFQNNGVVDDSQLPKDRFSAERLKGVDSTLKIQPAKLEDSAVYLCASSLPYQETQYFGPGTRLLVL.

This chain uses TRBV6-5 with TRBJ2-1; perhaps TRBD1 as D (6 bases). This CDR3 contains 14 residues. V was cut by 3 bases and J by 6 bases, with 12 bases left in between. Per the germline V gene, CDR1 is MNHEY and CDR2 is SVGAGI. The CDR3, as DNA: TGTGCCAGCAGTTATGCACAGGGAACCAATGAGCAGTTCTTC. Protein: CASSYAQGTNEQFF.

For the CDR3, the DNA is TGTGCCAGCAGTACTAGCGGGAGGGGTGACGAGCAGTACTTC. Translation gives CASSTSGRGDEQYF. The gene calls are TRBV2 and TRBJ2-7; 13 bases align to TRBD2. Germline V gives CDR1 SNHLY, CDR2 FYNNEI. Trimming removed 5 bases from V and 5 bases from J; junction bases left unmatched: 3. This CDR3 region has 14 residues. Using reference TRBV2 and TRBJ2-7 for the parts outside the CDR3, the full variable domain is EPEVTQTPSHQVTQMGQEVILRCVPISNHLYFYWYRQILGQKVEFLVSFYNNEISEKSEIFDDQFSVERPDGSNFTLKIRSTKLEDSAMYFCASSTSGRGDEQYFGPGTRLTVT.